The T cell receptor beta chain under discussion was sequenced for a study of PD-1 blockade in mismatch repair-deficient tumors. Background on the study: Enrolled 2013-2016, patients had progressing, pretreated mismatch repair-deficient cancers of 12 to 13 types.

This CDR3 region has 15 residues. In germline, CDR1 is SGHTA, CDR2 FQGNSA. J lost 9 bases, V lost 1 base, and 10 bases had no gene match. Details on this clone: Its antigen is not known.

Generated by immunoSEQ multiplex PCR, the TCRdb table keeps only in-frame clones and is missing some. The profile shows tens of thousands of clones, roughly 80% of them singletons. Study-wide points: Tumor-resident clones, often absent from pretreatment blood, expanded after pembrolizumab and then contracted.

Mismatch repair deficiency was confirmed in all patients, by PCR or immunohistochemistry. A few pembrolizumab responders had their TCRs sequenced. J is TRBJ2-7 and V is TRBV7-2; 9 bases line up with TRBD2. Sequences were derived from peripheral blood, sampled 12 weeks after starting pembrolizumab. The sequence derives from an adult with mismatch repair-deficient cancer. This CDR3 reads CASSLGTAGGTRQYF. CDR3 nucleotides: TGTGCCAGCAGCTTAGGAACGGCGGGAGGGACGAGGCAGTACTTC. The full variable domain, completed using reference TRBV7-2 and TRBJ2-7, is GAGVSQSPSNKVTEKGKDVELRCDPISGHTALYWYRQSLGQGLEFLIYFQGNSAPDKSGLPSDRFSAERTGGSVSTLTIQRTQQEDSAVYLCASSLGTAGGTRQYFGPGTRLTVT.